Reported below is one T cell receptor beta chain. The antigen is unknown. This entry belongs to a study of post-analysis software for immune sequencing data. Study conclusions and caveats: Included in a set of about five TRBV segments more frequent in patients than controls were TRBV5-6, TRBV5-1 and TRBV20-1. Versus controls, multiple sclerosis patients showed significantly lower diversity (normalized Chao1).

V lost 1 base to trimming and J lost 9 bases, with 7 bases between them. The CDR3 extends over 12 amino acids. Unique molecular identifiers were carried by the TCR beta cDNA libraries. There were 1 to 10 million T cells, and approximately 500,000 cDNA molecules came from them. TCRdb re-derived calls from the PCR reads in MiXCR, one entry per CDR3 protein. The sample comprises 750,000 to 950,000 distinct CDR3 sequences, around 46% of which are singletons, and 4.9% rests with the top ten. V usage is TRBV12-3 or TRBV12-4 and J usage is TRBJ2-1; D uncertain. Sequencing was performed on blood. This receptor was identified in a girl aged 10 to 17 with multiple sclerosis. Here the CDR3 reads CASSLGKVEQFF. For the CDR3, the DNA is TGTGCCAGCAGTTTAGGCAAGGTTGAGCAGTTCTTC.